This TCR beta chain appears in the sequencing data of a study of tumor-infiltrating lymphocytes in primary liver carcinoma. With about 470 ng total RNA as template and a constant-region primer, TCR beta cDNA was made. Libraries covering TCR beta were generated through three nested multiplex PCR rounds (using a slightly modified ARM-PCR). TCRdb passed the multiplex PCR reads through MiXCR, listing each CDR3 protein once. This repertoire shows about 59,000 distinct CDR3 sequences, 71% found once; its top ten account for roughly 60%. Concerning this clonotype itself: A much larger clonotype is one base distant, so this may be a read error. As the CDR3 is not closed by the conserved phenylalanine or tryptophan, this likely results from a read error.

From around 18-30 mg of unsorted bulk tissue, DNA and RNA were co-extracted together. This clonotype originated in a man aged 35 to 55 with primary liver carcinoma and hepatitis B virus infection. Sequenced: liver tumor tissue from sampling region 2. Subset given: tumor region T2, inferior pole.

CDR3 sequence: CSVAGSVGRTGELFL. The CDR3 DNA reads TGCAGCGTTGCGGGGAGTGTAGGGCGAACCGGGGAGCTGTTTCTT. This chain joins TRBV29-1 and TRBJ2-2; possible D gene TRBD2, 5 bases. Trimming removed 4 bases at V and 5 bases at J, with 17 bases between. The CDR3 covers 15 residues. Germline V gene lookup returns CDR1 SQVTM and CDR2 ANQGSEA.